The 18 T cell receptor beta chains in this list originate from one sample, sequenced in a study of control samples from healthy donors and cancer patients. Clones were read by immunoSEQ multiplex PCR, and TCRdb kept only the in-frame ones, dropping some. The sample consists of roughly 180,000 clones, approximately 94% of them appearing once. Sequencing input: blood. These receptors all come from a woman aged 18-29 years in good health.

The rearrangement joins TRBV19 to TRBJ2-5, with 9 bases lining up with TRBD1. The germline V gene has CDR1 LNHDA and CDR2 SQIVND (reference sequence). The CDR3 consists of 16 residues. J was trimmed by 4 bases and V by 3 bases; bases with no gene match: 9. The CDR3 region has the DNA TGTGCCAGTAGTATCCGGGGACAGGGTATTGGAGAGACCCAGTACTTC. Protein product: CASSIRGQGIGETQYF. Variable domain in full (rest from reference TRBV19 and TRBJ2-5): DGGITQSPKYLFRKEGQNVTLSCEQNLNHDAMYWYRQDPGQGLRLIYYSQIVNDFQKGDIAEGYSVSREKKESFPLTVTSAQKNPTAFYLCASSIRGQGIGETQYFGPGTRLLVL.

The chain uses TRBV15 and TRBJ1-4, with TRBD1 matching 9 bases. Germline V gene data show CDR1 as LNHNV and CDR2 as YYDKDF (reference sequence). The V gene end was trimmed by 4 bases and the J gene end by 5 bases; junction bases not matched to a gene: 8. The CDR3 loop spans 16 amino acids. The CDR3 spells CATSKGQGLGNEKLFF. In DNA, the CDR3 is TGTGCCACCAGCAAGGGACAGGGTTTAGGAAATGAAAAACTGTTTTTT.

This chain uses TRBV7-8 with TRBJ2-3; 8 bases match TRBD2. The CDR3 sequence is 16 residues long. Germline trimming cut 1 base from V and 2 bases from J; bases unmatched to any gene: 5. Germline V gives CDR1 SGHVS, CDR2 FQNEAQ. CDR3 sequence (DNA): TGTGCCAGCAGCTTAGAACCAGCGGGGGCCACAGATACGCAGTATTTT. Its translation: CASSLEPAGATDTQYF.

V gene TRBV6-5 combines with J gene TRBJ2-7; D possibly matches TRBD1 or TRBD2 (5 bases each). This CDR3 region has 14 residues. V was cut by 4 bases and J by 2 bases, with 12 bases left in between. CDR1 and CDR2 from the germline V gene are MNHEY and SVGAGI. The CDR3 loop reads CASSSPGQTYEQYF. CDR3 coding DNA: TGTGCCAGCAGTTCGCCGGGGCAGACCTACGAGCAGTACTTC.

This clone showed up just a few times. This rearrangement joins TRBV24-1 to TRBJ2-1, with a possible D match to TRBD1 (6 bases). Per germline, CDR1 KGHDR and CDR2 SFDVKD. The CDR3 consists of 13 residues. The ends were cut back, 1 base at V and 10 bases at J, with 10 bases in the middle. This CDR3 is CATSDFGTPEQFF. CDR3 coding DNA: TGTGCCACCAGTGATTTCGGGACACCCGAGCAGTTCTTC.

A word on this clone: Other DNA sequences in this sample translate to the same CDR3. The chain combines TRBV18 with TRBJ1-1, with D maybe TRBD1 (5 bases). The V and J ends lost 3 bases and 2 bases respectively, with 7 bases between them. Germline V CDR1 and CDR2: KGHSH, LQKENI. The CDR3 is 13 amino acids. The CDR3 bases are TGTGCCAGCTCACCGACAGTCAACACTGAAGCTTTCTTT. It encodes CASSPTVNTEAFF.

This chain connects TRBV7-2 to TRBJ2-7; D gene unclear. Trimming took off 5 bases at V and 2 bases at J, with 4 bases between the two ends. The CDR3 has 11 amino acids. CDR1 is SGHTA and CDR2 is FQGNSA in the germline V gene. The CDR3 spells CASSATYEQYF. DNA for the CDR3: TGTGCCAGCAGCGCCACCTACGAGCAGTACTTC.

This clone was counted between two and nine times. This rearrangement joins TRBV5-1 to TRBJ1-1; 7 nucleotides line up with TRBD1. Germline V CDR1 and CDR2: SGHRS, YFSETQ. V lost 3 bases and J lost 4; bases outside the gene matches: 6. This CDR3 comprises 14 residues. The CDR3 is CASSSSTGSTEAFF. CDR3 bases: TGCGCCAGCAGCTCTTCGACAGGGAGCACTGAAGCTTTCTTT.

The chain employs TRBV9 and TRBJ1-3, with unresolved D. The V end was cut by 0 bases, the J end by 3 bases, with 16 bases between. The CDR3 totals 17 residues. Germline assignment: CDR1 SGDLS and CDR2 YYNGEE. The CDR3 here is CASSVGLNVASGNTIYF. As DNA, the CDR3 is TGTGCCAGCAGCGTAGGTTTGAATGTGGCAAGTGGAAACACCATATATTTT.

V usage is TRBV15 and J usage is TRBJ1-1; D remains ambiguous. Germline lookup yields CDR1 LNHNV and CDR2 YYDKDF (reference sequence). Deletions cut 0 bases from V and 12 bases from J, with 14 bases between. The CDR3 consists of 13 residues. The CDR3 DNA follows: TGTGCCACCAGCAGAGATAGTGCCGAACGAACTTTCTTT. Residues: CATSRDSAERTFF.

The chain uses TRBV6-6 and TRBJ1-2; D is unresolved. Germline CDR1 reads MNHNY; CDR2 reads SVGAGI (reference sequence). The CDR3 is made up of 14 amino acids. V was cut by 2 bases and J by 3 bases, with 10 bases left in between. DNA for the CDR3: TGTGCCAGCAGTTACATCTCACGGGACTATGGCTACACCTTC. Translated: CASSYISRDYGYTF.

V gene TRBV7-3 combines with J gene TRBJ2-3, with a tentative D call TRBD2 (6 bases). The V and J ends lost 3 bases and 4 bases respectively, with 8 bases between them. The CDR3 is 13 amino acids. In germline, CDR1 is SGHTA, CDR2 FQGTGA. CDR3 protein: CASSFRGADTQYF. The CDR3 DNA is TGTGCCAGCAGCTTCCGCGGGGCAGATACGCAGTATTTT.

J is TRBJ2-3 and V is TRBV28; no clear D gene. V was pared by 6 bases and J by 2 bases, with 3 bases between. Germline CDR1 MDHEN, CDR2 SYDVKM. The CDR3 consists of 11 residues. The CDR3 loop reads CASRYTDTQYF. CDR3 nucleotides: TGTGCCAGCAGATACACAGATACGCAGTATTTT.

This chain uses TRBV6-5 with TRBJ1-1, with D uncertain. The V end lost 2 bases, the J end lost 2 bases, and 12 bases lay between the germline ends. The CDR3 has 15 residues. The germline CDR1 and CDR2 sequences are MNHEY and SVGAGI. The CDR3 DNA reads TGTGCCAGCAGTTACGTCCCGGCGCCAAACACTGAAGCTTTCTTT. Its protein is CASSYVPAPNTEAFF.

The chain recombines TRBV4-1 with TRBJ1-3; D is ambiguous. The V gene lost 1 base and the J gene lost 0 bases, with 16 bases spanning the gap. This CDR3 contains 18 residues. Germline values: CDR1 MGHRA, CDR2 YSYEKL. CDR3 coding DNA: TGCGCCAGCAGCCAAGGTCGGGTTAGTGGCCGCTCTGGAAACACCATATATTTT. Its translation: CASSQGRVSGRSGNTIYF.

The gene calls are TRBV7-2 and TRBJ1-2; 9 bases align to TRBD1. Germline CDR1 SGHTA, CDR2 FQGNSA. The CDR3 runs 14 residues. Trimming at V came to 5 bases and at J to 4 bases, leaving 5 bases not matched to a gene. The CDR3 sequence is CASSPDRGGYGYTF. As DNA, the CDR3 is TGTGCCAGCAGCCCAGACAGGGGGGGCTATGGCTACACCTTC.

The CDR3 spells CASSQEFNYNSPLHF. Here the CDR3 DNA reads TGTGCCAGCAGCCAAGAGTTCAACTATAATTCACCCCTCCACTTT. The chain has TRBV4-2 and TRBJ1-6; D not certain. The CDR3 covers 15 residues. The germline CDR1 and CDR2 sequences are LGHNA and YNFKEQ. The V and J ends lost 0 bases and 3 bases respectively, with 6 bases between them.

V is TRBV10-3 and J is TRBJ2-5, with D possibly being TRBD2 (6 bases). The CDR3 spans 14 residues. The V end was cut by 11 bases, the J end by 5 bases, with 21 bases between. Germline V lookup: CDR1 ENHRY, CDR2 SYGVKD. CDR3 nucleotide sequence: TGTGCCGTCCGGGGTGGCAGCGCGGGGGAGACCCAGTACTTC. Its translation: CAVRGGSAGETQYF.